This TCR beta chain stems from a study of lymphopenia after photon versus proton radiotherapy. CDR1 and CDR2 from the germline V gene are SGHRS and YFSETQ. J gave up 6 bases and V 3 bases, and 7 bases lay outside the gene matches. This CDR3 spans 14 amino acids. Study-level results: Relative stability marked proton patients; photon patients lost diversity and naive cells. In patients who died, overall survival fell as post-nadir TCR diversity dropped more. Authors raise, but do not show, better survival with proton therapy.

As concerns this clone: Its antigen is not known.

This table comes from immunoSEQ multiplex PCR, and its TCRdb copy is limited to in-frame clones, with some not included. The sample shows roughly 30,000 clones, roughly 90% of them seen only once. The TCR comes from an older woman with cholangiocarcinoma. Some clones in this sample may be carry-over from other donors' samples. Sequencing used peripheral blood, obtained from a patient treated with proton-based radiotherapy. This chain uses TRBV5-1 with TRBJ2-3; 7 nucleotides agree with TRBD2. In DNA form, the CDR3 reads TGCGCCAGCAGCTGGACTAGTCCGTCGGATACGCAGTATTTT. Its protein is CASSWTSPSDTQYF.